This entry lists 22 T cell receptor beta chains sequenced from one sample in a study of T cells in Graves' hyperthyroidism and ophthalmopathy. Amplification of TCR beta CDR3 regions used RNA as the template. TCR CDR3 regions were first amplified by RT-PCR with HTBI primers. TCRdb re-called the multiplex PCR reads through MiXCR, storing one row per CDR3 protein. The table lists around 580,000 distinct CDR3 sequences, 46% of them singletons, with around 7.7% in the top ten. The sample comprised peripheral blood or thyroid tissue (not recorded which). The receptor source for this set is a woman aged 18-35 years with Graves' hyperthyroidism.

This clonotype was counted ten times or more. This sequence joins TRBV20-1 and TRBJ2-1; TRBD2 matches 10 bases. Trimming removed 6 bases from V and 8 bases from J; junction bases left unmatched: 10. The CDR3 has 14 amino acids. Germline assignment: CDR1 DFQATT and CDR2 SNEGSKA (reference sequence). CDR3: CSASLAGASDEQFF. The CDR3 DNA reads as TGCAGTGCCTCTCTAGCGGGAGCAAGCGATGAGCAGTTCTTC.

The chain has TRBV6-5 and TRBJ2-5; D assignment may be TRBD1 or TRBD2 (6 bases each). Trimming shortened V by 0 bases and J by 0 bases, and 11 bases separated the two germline ends. The length of the CDR3 is 16 residues. Germline V gives CDR1 MNHEY, CDR2 SVGAGI. CDR3 loop: CASSYSGGLYQETQYF. CDR3 coding DNA: TGTGCCAGCAGTTACTCGGGGGGCCTCTACCAAGAGACCCAGTACTTC.

This chain joins TRBV30 and TRBJ1-4; a weak D match, TRBD1 (6 bases). This CDR3 spans 14 amino acids. The germline V gene has CDR1 GTSNPN and CDR2 SVGIG (reference sequence). Trimming left V 0 bases short and J 6 bases short, with 11 bases between. The CDR3 DNA reads as TGTGCCTGGAGTGTAGGGGGTAACGATGAAAAACTGTTTTTT. Protein product: CAWSVGGNDEKLFF.

This chain joins TRBV20-1 and TRBJ2-7, with D unresolved. This CDR3 is built from 11 residues. V was clipped by 6 bases and J by 9 bases, with 15 bases between them. Germline CDR1 and CDR2: DFQATT and SNEGSKA (reference sequence). For the CDR3, the DNA is TGCAGTGCCGGTCCAGACGGAGTGCAGTACTTC. Translated, it gives CSAGPDGVQYF.

Worth noting for this clonotype: Because it lacks the conserved phenylalanine or tryptophan at the end, this CDR3 is likely a read error. The DNA is omitted, as the CDR3 cannot be located on it reliably, and the CDR3 follows TCRdb's listing. This sequence joins TRBV20-1 and TRBJ2-5; TRBD1 is the table's D call and was not checked against the DNA. The CDR3 spans 15 amino acids, including both terminal residues. The germline CDR1 and CDR2 sequences are DFQATT and SNEGSKA (reference sequence). CDR3 amino acids: CSARDRGYYGYTFGS.

This clonotype came up many times. This rearrangement joins TRBV25-1 to TRBJ1-1; no clear D. The CDR3 contains 13 residues. With 8 bases removed from V and 1 base from J, the gap between germline ends came to 11 bases. Germline V gives CDR1 MGHDK, CDR2 SYGVNS. The CDR3 nucleotides are TGTGCCAGCGTAGACGGTTCGAACACTGAAGCTTTCTTT. Translated: CASVDGSNTEAFF.

This clonotype was seen many times. This sequence joins TRBV5-6 and TRBJ2-5; D may match TRBD1 or TRBD2 (5 bases each). The V end was cut by 1 base, the J end by 5 bases, with 15 bases between. The CDR3 length is 15 residues. Germline V gene data show CDR1 as SGHDT and CDR2 as YYEEEE. The CDR3 region has the DNA TGTGCCAGCAGCTTGTTCGGGACCGAGGAGGAGACCCAGTACTTC. This encodes CASSLFGTEEETQYF.

As regards this clonotype: One junction end disagrees with the germline gene, perhaps due to a read error. The chain couples TRBV24-1 to TRBJ1-1; D call uncertain. From germline, CDR1 is KGHDR and CDR2 SFDVKD. This CDR3 region has 12 residues. CDR3 in DNA: TGTGCCACCAGTGACTCAGGAACTGAAGCTCTCTTT. This translates into CATSDSGTEALF.

This clonotype was counted at least ten times. The chain employs TRBV7-4 and TRBJ2-7, with D possibly matching TRBD1 (6 bases). This CDR3 contains 16 residues. Trimming cost V 5 bases and J 2 bases, with 19 bases left between them. Germline assignment: CDR1 SGHVT and CDR2 SQSDAQ. The CDR3 here is CASSQRQVGLAYEQYF. The CDR3 DNA follows: TGTGCCAGCAGCCAACGACAGGTAGGCTTGGCCTACGAGCAGTACTTC.

The rearrangement joins TRBV5-6 to TRBJ1-2, with TRBD1 matching 9 bases. The V segment lost 4 bases and the J segment 5 bases; nucleotides outside the gene matches: 12. Looked up from germline, CDR1 is SGHDT and CDR2 is YYEEEE. The length of the CDR3 is 16 residues. CDR3 bases: TGTGCCAGCAGCACGGACCGGGACAGGGATTGGTATGGCTACACCTTC. It specifies CASSTDRDRDWYGYTF.

This clonotype was seen a handful of times. A much larger clone lies a single base off, so this may be a read error. No conserved phenylalanine or tryptophan is present at the end of the CDR3, so a read error is the likely explanation. This chain joins TRBV9 and TRBJ2-5, with a possible D match to TRBD2 (5 bases). V lost 0 bases and J 0 bases, leaving 9 bases between the germline ends. The CDR3 runs to 15 residues. Germline V gene sequence: CDR1 SGDLS, CDR2 YYNGEE. The CDR3 spells CASSVVPGNQETQYL. The CDR3 DNA is TGTGCCAGCAGCGTAGTACCCGGGAACCAAGAGACCCAGTACCTC.

About this clonotype: A much more abundant neighbour one base away suggests this may be a read error. The chain joins TRBV4-2 to TRBJ2-2, with D unclear. Germline V gene sequence: CDR1 LGHNA, CDR2 YNFKEQ. This CDR3 comprises 14 residues. The CDR3 DNA reads TGTGCCAGCAGCTTAGAGGCGTGGACCGTGGAGCTGTTTTTT. This codes for CASSLEAWTVELFF.

This clonotype appeared many times. V gene TRBV20-1 combines with J gene TRBJ1-2; D is unclear. CDR1 is DFQATT and CDR2 is SNEGSKA in the germline V gene (reference sequence). V shed 0 bases and J shed 9 bases, with 11 bases lying between them. The CDR3 has 12 amino acids. The CDR3: CSARDPFGSYTF. CDR3 coding DNA: TGCAGTGCTAGAGACCCGTTTGGAAGCTACACCTTC.

V and J are TRBV10-3 and TRBJ1-2; possibly TRBD1 for D (6 bases). This CDR3 region has 13 residues. Germline CDR1 is ENHRY and CDR2 is SYGVKD. V lost 11 bases and J 7 bases, leaving 20 bases between the germline ends. The CDR3 DNA reads as TGTGCCTGTCAAAGGGGGACGGCGAGTGGCTACACCTTC. This encodes CACQRGTASGYTF.

This clonotype was seen more than once but under ten times. This chain joins TRBV5-6 and TRBJ1-2; D unresolved. Germline V gene data show CDR1 as SGHDT and CDR2 as YYEEEE. This CDR3 region has 16 residues. Trimming removed 7 bases from V and 5 bases from J, with 24 bases in between. The CDR3 reads CASSPPPHSEYYGYTF. CDR3 DNA: TGTGCCAGCTCACCACCGCCACACTCCGAGTATTATGGCTACACCTTC.

The chain uses TRBV29-1 and TRBJ2-2; TRBD1 or TRBD2 may be the D gene (5 bases each). V was trimmed by 4 bases and J by 8 bases, leaving 11 bases between them. CDR3 length: 12 residues. The germline V gene encodes CDR1 SQVTM and CDR2 ANQGSEA. For the CDR3, the DNA is TGCAGCGTTGTGGGGACGGCAGGGGAGCTGTTTTTT. This encodes CSVVGTAGELFF.

Comments on this clonotype: Here the CDR3 omits its conserved ending phenylalanine or tryptophan, so a read error is the likely source. No DNA is shown, since the ends of the CDR3 on it are uncertain; the CDR3 is the one TCRdb lists. V usage is TRBV12-3 or TRBV12-4 and J usage is TRBJ1-3. The CDR3 adds up to 9 amino acids, both ends counted. CDR3: CASSLGLVT.

Concerning this clonotype itself: The DNA is omitted, as the CDR3 cannot be located on it reliably, and the CDR3 follows TCRdb's listing. V is TRBV14 and J is TRBJ1-4; the D segment call TRBD1 is taken from the table without a DNA check. CDR1 and CDR2 (germline): SGHDN, FVKESK. Inclusive of both ends, the CDR3 amounts to 18 amino acids. This chain's CDR3 is CASSARGLGRTVMKNCFF.

This clonotype showed up just once. The CDR3 spells CASSLGQGGTIYF. The CDR3 region has the DNA TGTGCCAGCAGCCTGGGACAGGGTGGCACCATATATTTT. The chain carries TRBV12-3 or TRBV12-4 and TRBJ1-3, with TRBD1 identical over 9 bases. CDR3 length: 13 amino acids. J gave up 9 bases and V 6 bases, and 6 bases lay outside the gene matches.

The genes are TRBV10-3 and TRBJ2-5; 9 bases are shared with TRBD2. CDR1 and CDR2 from the germline V gene are ENHRY and SYGVKD. The CDR3 loop spans 12 amino acids. With V trimmed by 7 bases and J by 5 bases, 2 bases remained unmatched. CDR3 nucleotides: TGTGCCATCACTAGCGGGATTGAGACCCAGTACTTC. It translates to CAITSGIETQYF.

Comments on this clonotype: A much larger clone is a single base away; this may be a read error. V usage is TRBV7-8 and J usage is TRBJ2-1, with a tentative D call TRBD1 (6 bases). This CDR3 is built from 12 residues. CDR1 and CDR2 from the germline V gene are SGHVS and FQNEAQ. The CDR3 nucleotides read TGTGCCAGCAGCTTGGGGGACAATGAGCGGTTCTTC. Translated, it gives CASSLGDNERFF.

This clonotype came up many times. The chain recombines TRBV7-2 with TRBJ1-2, with D possibly being TRBD1 (6 bases). From germline, CDR1 is SGHTA and CDR2 FQGNSA. The V gene lost 5 bases and the J gene lost 8 bases, with 18 bases spanning the gap. This CDR3 is built from 14 residues. The CDR3 loop is CASSPGAGARGYTF. CDR3 DNA: TGTGCCAGCAGCCCAGGGGCGGGAGCTAGAGGCTACACCTTC.